This T cell receptor (beta chain) originates from a study of cytomegalovirus exposure and HLA in healthy donors. PCR was performed using 60 Vbeta and 13 Jbeta primers. Some clones are missing from TCRdb's copy, which holds only in-frame ones; the method was immunoSEQ multiplex PCR. The sample consists of approximately 110,000 clones, about 81% of them appearing once. This CDR3 is built from 17 residues. Germline loops: CDR1 MGHDK, CDR2 SYGVNS. Trimming removed 6 bases from V and 7 bases from J; junction bases left unmatched: 13. The rearrangement uses TRBV25-1 and TRBJ1-4, with TRBD1 identical over 11 bases. What was sequenced was PBMCs. This clonotype was sampled from a woman aged 30 to 39 in good health and CMV-seronegative. The CDR3, as DNA: TGTGCCAGCAGCGGACAGGGGGCTTCCCTGCGGGGTGAAAAACTGTTTTTT. Translated: CASSGQGASLRGEKLFF.